Sequencing of this T cell receptor (beta chain) was carried out in a study of T-cell reconstitution after alpha-beta-depleted transplantation in children. General study results and limits: Expanded graft clones numbering several hundred reportedly gave rise to alpha-beta T cells about two months after transplant.

Of note for this clonotype: No antigen is known for it.

The TCRbeta library incorporated unique molecular identifiers. MiXCR, run by TCRdb on the PCR reads, gives a single entry per CDR3 protein. The sample lists hundreds of thousands of distinct CDR3 sequences, around 15% occurring once. There are 13 residues in the CDR3. The V and J ends lost 1 base and 7 bases respectively, with 12 bases between them. The germline CDR1 and CDR2 sequences are SGHRS and YFSETQ. This TCR came from a male patient aged 10 to 17 who had a stem cell transplant for acute lymphoblastic leukemia, so the T cells may come from the graft donor. V usage is TRBV5-1 and J usage is TRBJ2-7; possibly TRBD2 for D (5 bases). The material was PBMCs, mostly from graft donor cells, obtained 360 days after TCRalphabeta/CD19-depleted stem cell transplant. CDR3 protein: CASSLRGRREQYF. In DNA form, the CDR3 reads TGCGCCAGCAGCTTGCGGGGTAGGAGGGAGCAGTACTTC. Filled out from reference TRBV5-1 and TRBJ2-7, the complete variable domain reads KAGVTQTPRYLIKTRGQQVTLSCSPISGHRSVSWYQQTPGQGLQFLFEYFSETQRNKGNFPGRFSGRQFSNSRSEMNVSTLELGDSALYLCASSLRGRREQYFGPGTRLTVT.